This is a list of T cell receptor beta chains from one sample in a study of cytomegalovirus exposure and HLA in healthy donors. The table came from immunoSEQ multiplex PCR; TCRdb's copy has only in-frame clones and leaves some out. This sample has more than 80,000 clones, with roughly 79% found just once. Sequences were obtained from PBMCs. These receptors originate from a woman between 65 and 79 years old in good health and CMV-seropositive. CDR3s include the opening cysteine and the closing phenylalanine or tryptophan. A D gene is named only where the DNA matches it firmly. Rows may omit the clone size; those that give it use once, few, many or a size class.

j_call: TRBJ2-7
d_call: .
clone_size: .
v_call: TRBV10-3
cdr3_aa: CAISDPGGGNHEQYF
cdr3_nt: TGTGCCATCAGTGACCCCGGAGGAGGGAACCACGAGCAGTACTTC

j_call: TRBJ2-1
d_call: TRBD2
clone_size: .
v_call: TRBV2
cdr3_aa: CASSPGLAGNEQFF
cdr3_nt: TGTGCCAGCTCACCGGGACTAGCGGGGAATGAGCAGTTCTTC

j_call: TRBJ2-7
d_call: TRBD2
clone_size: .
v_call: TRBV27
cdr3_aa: CASSLSMGTSETYEQYF
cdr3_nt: TGTGCCAGCAGTTTATCGATGGGGACTAGCGAAACCTACGAGCAGTACTTC

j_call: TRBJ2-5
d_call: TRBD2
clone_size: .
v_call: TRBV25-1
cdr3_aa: CASSEGRKTRGGETQYF
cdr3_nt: TGTGCCAGCAGTGAGGGTCGCAAGACTCGCGGGGGGGAGACCCAGTACTTC

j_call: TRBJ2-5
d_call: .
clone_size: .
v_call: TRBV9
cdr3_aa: CASSPLTGRETQYF
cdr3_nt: TGTGCCAGCAGCCCCCTTACAGGGCGAGAGACCCAGTACTTC

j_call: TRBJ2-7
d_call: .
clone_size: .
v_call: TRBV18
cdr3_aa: CASSPSRGSPYEQYF
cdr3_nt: TGTGCCAGCTCACCGTCCCGGGGGTCCCCCTACGAGCAGTACTTC

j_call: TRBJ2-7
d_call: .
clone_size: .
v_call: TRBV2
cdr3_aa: CASTPGQTMVNEQYF
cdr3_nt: TGTGCCAGCACCCCTGGACAAACAATGGTCAACGAGCAGTACTTC

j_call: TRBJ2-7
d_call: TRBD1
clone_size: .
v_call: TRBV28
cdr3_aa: CASSYTGESYEQYF
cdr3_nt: TGTGCCAGCAGTTACACAGGGGAATCCTACGAGCAGTACTTC

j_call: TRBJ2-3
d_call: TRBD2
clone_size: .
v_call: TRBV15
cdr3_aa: CATSRDGLAGGPLGPDTQYF
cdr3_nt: TGTGCCACCAGCAGAGATGGACTAGCGGGGGGGCCCCTAGGTCCAGATACGCAGTATTTT

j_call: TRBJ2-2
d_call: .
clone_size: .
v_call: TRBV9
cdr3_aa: CASSLRSLGHNTGELFF
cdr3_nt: TGTGCCAGCAGCCTTCGTAGTTTGGGACACAACACCGGGGAGCTGTTTTTT

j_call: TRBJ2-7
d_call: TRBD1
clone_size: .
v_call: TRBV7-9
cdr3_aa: CASSHSTPGQSSYEQYF
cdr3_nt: TGTGCCAGCAGCCATTCAACGCCGGGACAGAGCTCCTACGAGCAGTACTTC

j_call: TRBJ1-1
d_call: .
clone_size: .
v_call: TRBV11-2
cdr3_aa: CASSLEAREAFF
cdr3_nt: TGTGCCAGCAGCTTAGAAGCCAGGGAAGCTTTCTTT

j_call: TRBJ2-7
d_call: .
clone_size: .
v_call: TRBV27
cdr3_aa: CASSPDFGYEQYF
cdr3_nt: TGTGCCAGCAGTCCTGACTTCGGGTACGAGCAGTACTTC

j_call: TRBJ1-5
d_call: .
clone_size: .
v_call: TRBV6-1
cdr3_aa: CASSPQGGNQPQHF
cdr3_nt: TGTGCCAGCAGTCCCCAGGGCGGCAATCAGCCCCAGCATTTT

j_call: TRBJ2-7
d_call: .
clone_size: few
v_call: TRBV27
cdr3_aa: CASRPIRGWLNEQYF
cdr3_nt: TGTGCCAGCCGTCCTATTCGAGGATGGCTGAACGAGCAGTACTTC

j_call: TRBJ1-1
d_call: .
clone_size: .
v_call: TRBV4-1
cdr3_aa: CASSQEKGDTEAFF
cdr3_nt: TGCGCCAGCAGCCAAGAAAAGGGGGACACTGAAGCTTTCTTT

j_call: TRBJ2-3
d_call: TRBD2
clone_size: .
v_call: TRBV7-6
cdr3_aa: CASSLEGGSKADTQYF
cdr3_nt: TGTGCCAGCAGCTTAGAGGGCGGGAGTAAAGCAGATACGCAGTATTTT

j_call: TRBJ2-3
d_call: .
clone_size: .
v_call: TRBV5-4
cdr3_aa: CASSLVSGQGFVTQYF
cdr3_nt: TGTGCCAGCAGCTTGGTGTCAGGTCAGGGTTTTGTAACGCAGTATTTT

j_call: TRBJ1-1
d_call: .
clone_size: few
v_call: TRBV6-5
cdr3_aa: CASIPPKGVSTEAFF
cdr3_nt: TGTGCCAGCATTCCCCCTAAGGGAGTAAGCACTGAAGCTTTCTTT

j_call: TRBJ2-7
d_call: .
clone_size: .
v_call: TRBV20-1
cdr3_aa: CSASREDEQYF
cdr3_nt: TGCAGTGCTAGCAGGGAAGACGAGCAGTACTTC

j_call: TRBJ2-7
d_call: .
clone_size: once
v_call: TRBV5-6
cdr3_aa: CASSLGHQGPTYERYF
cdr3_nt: TGTGCCAGCAGCTTGGGACATCAGGGTCCTACCTACGAGCGGTACTTC

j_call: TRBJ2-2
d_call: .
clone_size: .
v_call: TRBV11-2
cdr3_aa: CASSLRTNTGELFF
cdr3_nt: TGTGCCAGCAGTTTGCGGACGAACACCGGGGAGCTGTTTTTT

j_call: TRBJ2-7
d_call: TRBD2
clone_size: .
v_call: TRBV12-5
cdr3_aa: CASGLYLAGGSEQYF
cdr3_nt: TGTGCTAGTGGTTTGTATCTAGCGGGAGGATCCGAGCAGTACTTC

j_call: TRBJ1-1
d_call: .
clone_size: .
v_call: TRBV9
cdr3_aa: CASSTGSGNTEAFF
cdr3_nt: TGTGCCAGCAGCACAGGGTCGGGGAACACTGAAGCTTTCTTT

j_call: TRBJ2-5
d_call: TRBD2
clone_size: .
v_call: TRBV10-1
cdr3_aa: CASSGGGTAKETQYF
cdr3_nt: TGCGCCAGCAGCGGGGGGGGGACCGCAAAAGAGACCCAGTACTTC

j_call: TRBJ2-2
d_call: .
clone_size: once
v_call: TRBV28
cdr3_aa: CASSLEAKNTGELFF
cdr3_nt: TGTGCCAGCAGTCTTGAAGCCAAGAACACCGGGGAGCTGTTTTTT

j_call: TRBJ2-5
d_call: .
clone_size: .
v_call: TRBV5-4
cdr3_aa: CASSFVEQETQYF
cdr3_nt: TGTGCCAGCAGCTTCGTAGAGCAAGAGACCCAGTACTTC

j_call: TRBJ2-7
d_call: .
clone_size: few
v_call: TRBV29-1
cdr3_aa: CSVVDKSYYEQYF
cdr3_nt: TGCAGCGTTGTTGACAAATCCTACTACGAGCAGTACTTC

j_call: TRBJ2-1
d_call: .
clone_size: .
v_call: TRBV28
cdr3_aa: CASRIQSSYNEQFF
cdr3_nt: TGTGCCAGCAGAATACAAAGCTCCTACAATGAGCAGTTCTTC

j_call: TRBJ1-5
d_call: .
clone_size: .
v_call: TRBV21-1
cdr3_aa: CASSKVLTGTHQPQHF
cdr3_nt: TGTGCCAGCAGCAAAGTTTTGACAGGGACACATCAGCCCCAGCATTTT

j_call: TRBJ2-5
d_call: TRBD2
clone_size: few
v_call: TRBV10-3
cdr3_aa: CAISTLAGLKTQYF
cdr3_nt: TGTGCCATCAGTACGCTAGCGGGGTTAAAGACCCAGTACTTC

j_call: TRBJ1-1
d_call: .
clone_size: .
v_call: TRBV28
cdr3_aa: CASSSIRDTENTEAFF
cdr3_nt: TGTGCCAGCAGTTCCATCCGGGACACCGAGAACACTGAAGCTTTCTTT

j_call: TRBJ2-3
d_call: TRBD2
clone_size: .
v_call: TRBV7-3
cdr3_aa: CASSTSGFTDTQYF
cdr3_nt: TGTGCCAGCAGCACTAGCGGGTTCACAGATACGCAGTATTTT

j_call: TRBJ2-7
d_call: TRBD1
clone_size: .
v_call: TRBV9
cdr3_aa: CASSGRGTGHPYEQYF
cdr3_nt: TGTGCCAGCAGCGGACGCGGGACAGGTCATCCCTACGAGCAGTACTTC

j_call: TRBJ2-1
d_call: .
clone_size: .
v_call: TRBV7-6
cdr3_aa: CASSLGTRPFYNEQFF
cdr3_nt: TGTGCCAGCAGCTTAGGCACTAGACCCTTTTACAATGAGCAGTTCTTC

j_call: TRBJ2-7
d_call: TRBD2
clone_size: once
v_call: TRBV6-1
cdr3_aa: CASTSYSGGLYEQYF
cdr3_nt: TGTGCCAGCACTTCATATAGCGGGGGCCTCTACGAGCAGTACTTC

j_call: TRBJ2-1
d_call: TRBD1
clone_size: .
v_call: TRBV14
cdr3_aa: CASSLRTGDITQGNEQFF
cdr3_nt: TGTGCCAGCAGCCTACGGACAGGGGACATAACCCAGGGCAATGAGCAGTTCTTC

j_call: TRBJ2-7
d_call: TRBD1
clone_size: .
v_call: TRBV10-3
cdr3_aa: CAISELGQGGYEQYF
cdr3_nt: TGTGCCATCAGTGAGTTGGGACAGGGGGGGTACGAGCAGTACTTC

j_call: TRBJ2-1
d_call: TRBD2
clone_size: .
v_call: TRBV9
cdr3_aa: CASSVVAGGYNEQFF
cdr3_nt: TGTGCCAGCAGCGTAGTAGCGGGGGGCTACAATGAGCAGTTCTTC

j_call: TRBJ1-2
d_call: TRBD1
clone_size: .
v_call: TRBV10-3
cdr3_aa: CAHYGQDYGYTF
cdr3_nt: TGTGCCCACTACGGACAGGACTATGGCTACACCTTC

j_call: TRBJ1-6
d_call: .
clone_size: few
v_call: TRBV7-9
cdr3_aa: CASSLGRVAYNSPLHF
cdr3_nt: TGTGCCAGCAGCTTAGGCCGAGTCGCCTATAATTCACCCCTCCACTTT

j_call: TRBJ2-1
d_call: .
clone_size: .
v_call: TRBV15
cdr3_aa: CATSRETSFTEQFF
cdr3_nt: TGTGCCACCAGCAGAGAGACTAGTTTTACTGAGCAGTTCTTC

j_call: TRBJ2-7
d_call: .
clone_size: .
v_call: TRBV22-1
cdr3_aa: CPGSTTGTYEQYF
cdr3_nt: TGTCCTGGGAGCACGACAGGGACCTACGAGCAGTACTTC

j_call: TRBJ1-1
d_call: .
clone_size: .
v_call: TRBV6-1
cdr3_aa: CASNEPWHTEAFF
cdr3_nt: TGTGCCAGCAATGAGCCCTGGCACACTGAAGCTTTCTTT

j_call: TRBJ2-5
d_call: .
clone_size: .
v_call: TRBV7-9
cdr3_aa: CASSLVGGETQYF
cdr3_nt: TGTGCCAGCAGCTTAGTCGGCGGAGAGACCCAGTACTTC

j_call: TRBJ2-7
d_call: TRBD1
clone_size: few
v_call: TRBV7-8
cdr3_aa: CASTPRAGGFYEQYF
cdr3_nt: TGTGCCAGCACCCCGCGGGCAGGGGGCTTCTACGAGCAGTACTTC

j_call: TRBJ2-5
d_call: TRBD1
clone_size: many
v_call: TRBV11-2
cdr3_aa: CASSPWTGEETQYF
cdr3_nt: TGTGCCAGCAGCCCTTGGACAGGGGAAGAGACCCAGTACTTC

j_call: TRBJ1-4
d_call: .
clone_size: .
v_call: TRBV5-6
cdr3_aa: CASTFNGGFNEKLFF
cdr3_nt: TGTGCCAGCACCTTTAACGGAGGATTTAATGAAAAACTGTTTTTT

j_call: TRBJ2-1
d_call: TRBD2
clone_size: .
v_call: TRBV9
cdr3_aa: CASSVEGTSVREQFF
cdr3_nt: TGTGCCAGCAGCGTAGAGGGGACTAGCGTCCGTGAGCAGTTCTTC

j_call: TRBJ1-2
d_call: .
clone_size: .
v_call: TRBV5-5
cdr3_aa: CASSLGQWSYGYTF
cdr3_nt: TGTGCCAGCAGCTTAGGACAGTGGAGCTATGGCTACACCTTC

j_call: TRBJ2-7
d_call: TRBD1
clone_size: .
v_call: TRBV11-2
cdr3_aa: CASSFGTGDYEQYF
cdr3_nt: TGTGCCAGCAGCTTCGGGACAGGAGACTACGAGCAGTACTTC

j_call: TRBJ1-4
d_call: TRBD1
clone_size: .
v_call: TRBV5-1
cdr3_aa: CASSSLPGGDEKLFF
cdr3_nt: TGCGCCAGCAGCTCCCTCCCAGGGGGTGATGAAAAACTGTTTTTT